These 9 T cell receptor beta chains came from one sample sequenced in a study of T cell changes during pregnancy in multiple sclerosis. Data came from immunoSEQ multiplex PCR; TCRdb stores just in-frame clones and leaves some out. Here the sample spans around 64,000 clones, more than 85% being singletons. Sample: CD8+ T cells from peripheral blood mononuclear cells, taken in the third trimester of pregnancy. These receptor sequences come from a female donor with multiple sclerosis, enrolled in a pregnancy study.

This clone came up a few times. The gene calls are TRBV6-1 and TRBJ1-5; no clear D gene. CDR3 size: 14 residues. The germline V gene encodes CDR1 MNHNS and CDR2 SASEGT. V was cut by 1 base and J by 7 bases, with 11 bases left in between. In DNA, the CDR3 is TGTGCCAGCAGTGAAGTCGCGGGGTACCAGCCCCAGCATTTT. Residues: CASSEVAGYQPQHF.

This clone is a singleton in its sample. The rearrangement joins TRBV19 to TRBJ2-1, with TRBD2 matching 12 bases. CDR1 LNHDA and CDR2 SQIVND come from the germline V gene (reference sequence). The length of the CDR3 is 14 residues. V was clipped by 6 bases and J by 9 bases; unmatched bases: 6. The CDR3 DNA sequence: TGTGCCAGTAGGACTAGCGGGAGTTTCGTTGAGCAGTTCTTC. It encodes CASRTSGSFVEQFF.

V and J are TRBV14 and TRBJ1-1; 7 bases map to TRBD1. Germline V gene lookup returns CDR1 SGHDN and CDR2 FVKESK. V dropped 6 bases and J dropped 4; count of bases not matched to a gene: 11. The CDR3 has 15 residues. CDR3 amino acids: CASSWDSHPGTEAFF. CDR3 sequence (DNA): TGTGCCAGCAGTTGGGACAGCCACCCGGGCACTGAAGCTTTCTTT.

The CDR3 here is CASSIQGAMNTEAFF. CDR3 sequence (DNA): TGTGCCAGCAGTATACAGGGGGCGATGAACACTGAAGCTTTCTTT. The V gene is TRBV27, the J gene TRBJ1-1; 9 bases line up with TRBD1. This CDR3 has 15 residues. Trimming at V came to 5 bases and at J to 0 bases, leaving 4 bases not matched to a gene. Per the germline V gene, CDR1 is MNHEY and CDR2 is SMNVEV (reference sequence).

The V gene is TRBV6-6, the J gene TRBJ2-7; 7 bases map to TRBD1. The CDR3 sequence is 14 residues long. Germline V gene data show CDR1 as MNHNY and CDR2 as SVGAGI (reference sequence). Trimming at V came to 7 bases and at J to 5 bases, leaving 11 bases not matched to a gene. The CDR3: CASTSTGVVDEQYF. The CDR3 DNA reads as TGTGCCAGCACCTCCACAGGGGTCGTCGACGAGCAGTACTTC.

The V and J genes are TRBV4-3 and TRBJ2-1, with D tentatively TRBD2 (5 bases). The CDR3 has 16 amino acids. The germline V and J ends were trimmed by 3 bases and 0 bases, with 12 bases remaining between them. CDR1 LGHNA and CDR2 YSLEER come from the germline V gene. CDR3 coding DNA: TGCGCCAGCAGCCAGGGAGCGCTGAGCTCCTACAATGAGCAGTTCTTC. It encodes CASSQGALSSYNEQFF.

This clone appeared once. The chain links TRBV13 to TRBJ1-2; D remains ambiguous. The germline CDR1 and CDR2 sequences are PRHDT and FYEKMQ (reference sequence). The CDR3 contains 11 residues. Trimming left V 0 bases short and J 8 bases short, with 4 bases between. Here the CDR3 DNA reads TGTGCCAGCAGCTTAGGAGCGGGCTACACCTTC. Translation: CASSLGAGYTF.

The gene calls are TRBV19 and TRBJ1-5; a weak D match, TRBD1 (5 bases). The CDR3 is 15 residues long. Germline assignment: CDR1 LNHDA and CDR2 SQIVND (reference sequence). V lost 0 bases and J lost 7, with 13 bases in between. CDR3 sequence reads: CASSIDDGAGQPQHF. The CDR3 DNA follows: TGTGCCAGTAGTATAGACGACGGGGCGGGGCAGCCCCAGCATTTT.

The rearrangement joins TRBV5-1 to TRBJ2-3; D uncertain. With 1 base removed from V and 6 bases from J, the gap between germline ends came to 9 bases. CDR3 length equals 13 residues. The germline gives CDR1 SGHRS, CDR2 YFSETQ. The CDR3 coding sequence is TGCGCCAGCAGCTTGCCCTTAGAGGATACGCAGTATTTT. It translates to CASSLPLEDTQYF. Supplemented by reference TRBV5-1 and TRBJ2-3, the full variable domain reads KAGVTQTPRYLIKTRGQQVTLSCSPISGHRSVSWYQQTPGQGLQFLFEYFSETQRNKGNFPGRFSGRQFSNSRSEMNVSTLELGDSALYLCASSLPLEDTQYFGPGTRLTVL.